The clone carrying this T cell receptor beta chain was detected once. In the PCR, 60 Vbeta and 13 Jbeta primers were used. Using immunoSEQ multiplex PCR, the repertoire was profiled, and TCRdb retains in-frame clones only, with some absent. Counted here are around 110,000 clones, 82% occurring once; the ten biggest clones make up roughly 3%. The data are from a study of cytomegalovirus exposure and HLA in healthy donors. Trimming at V came to 1 base and at J to 5 bases, leaving 6 bases not matched to a gene. The CDR3 extends over 15 amino acids. Looked up from germline, CDR1 is MGHDK and CDR2 is SYGVNS.

The sequence came from a man aged 30 to 39 in good health and CMV-seropositive. The chain recombines TRBV25-1 with TRBJ1-2; 8 bases agree with TRBD1. The sequenced material came from PBMCs. DNA for the CDR3: TGTGCCAGCAGTGAATTGACAGGGGAATATTATGGCTACACCTTC. This gives the protein CASSELTGEYYGYTF.